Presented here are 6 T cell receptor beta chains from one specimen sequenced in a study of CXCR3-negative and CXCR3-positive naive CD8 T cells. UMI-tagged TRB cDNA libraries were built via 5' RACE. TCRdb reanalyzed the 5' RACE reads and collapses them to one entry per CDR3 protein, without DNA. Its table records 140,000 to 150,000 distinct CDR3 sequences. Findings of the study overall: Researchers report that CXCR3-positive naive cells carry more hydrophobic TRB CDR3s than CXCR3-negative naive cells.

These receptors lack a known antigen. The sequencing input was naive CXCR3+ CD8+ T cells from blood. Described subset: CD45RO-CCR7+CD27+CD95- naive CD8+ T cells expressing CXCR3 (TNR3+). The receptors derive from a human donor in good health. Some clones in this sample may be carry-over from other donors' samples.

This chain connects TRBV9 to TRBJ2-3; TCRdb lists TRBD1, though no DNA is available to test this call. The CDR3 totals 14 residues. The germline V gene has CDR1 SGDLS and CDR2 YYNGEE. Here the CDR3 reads CASSDKDRADTQYF.

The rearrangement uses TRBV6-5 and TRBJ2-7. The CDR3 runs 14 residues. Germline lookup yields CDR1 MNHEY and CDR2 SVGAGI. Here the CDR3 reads CASIDTGRFYEQYF.

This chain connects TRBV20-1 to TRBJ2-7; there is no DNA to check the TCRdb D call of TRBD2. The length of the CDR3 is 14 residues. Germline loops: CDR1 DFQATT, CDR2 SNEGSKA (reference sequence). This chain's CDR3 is CSAPGLAGGHEQYF.

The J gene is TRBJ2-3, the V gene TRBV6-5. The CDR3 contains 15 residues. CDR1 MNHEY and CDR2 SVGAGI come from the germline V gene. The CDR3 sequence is CASSVTTESTDTQYF.

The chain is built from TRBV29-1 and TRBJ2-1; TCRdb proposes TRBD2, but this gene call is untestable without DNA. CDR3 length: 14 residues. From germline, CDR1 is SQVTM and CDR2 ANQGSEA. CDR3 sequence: CSYSGPNSYNEQFF.

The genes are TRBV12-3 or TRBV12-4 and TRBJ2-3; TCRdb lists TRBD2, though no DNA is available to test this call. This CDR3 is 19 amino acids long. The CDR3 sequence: CASSIITSGRIWGTDTQYF.